The clone carrying this T cell receptor (beta chain) was picked up a small number of times. The record originates from a study of human T cells and chemical hapten exposure. Unique molecular identifiers were attached to individual cDNA molecules during library preparation. One entry per CDR3 protein results from TCRdb running MiXCR on the RACE reads. The data hold under 200,000 distinct CDR3 sequences, with 25% to 30% observed a single time. Indicated time point: pre-sensitization, week 0. The sample's treatment: therapeutic diphenylcyclopropenone sensitization with weekly scalp DPC. The clonotype was recovered from a woman in her twenties or thirties with alopecia areata. Some clones in this sample may be carry-over from other donors' samples. This specimen consisted of whole blood, obtained in connection with sensitization to the hapten diphenylcyclopropenone (DPC).

CDR3 sequence: CASSMYLAGAYNEQFF. The CDR3 DNA reads as TGTGCCAGTAGTATGTACCTAGCGGGCGCCTACAATGAGCAGTTCTTC. V gene TRBV19 combines with J gene TRBJ2-1, with 8 bases that match TRBD2. This CDR3 contains 16 residues. Germline V gene sequence: CDR1 LNHDA, CDR2 SQIVND (reference sequence). J was trimmed by 2 bases and V by 3 bases; bases with no gene match: 6.